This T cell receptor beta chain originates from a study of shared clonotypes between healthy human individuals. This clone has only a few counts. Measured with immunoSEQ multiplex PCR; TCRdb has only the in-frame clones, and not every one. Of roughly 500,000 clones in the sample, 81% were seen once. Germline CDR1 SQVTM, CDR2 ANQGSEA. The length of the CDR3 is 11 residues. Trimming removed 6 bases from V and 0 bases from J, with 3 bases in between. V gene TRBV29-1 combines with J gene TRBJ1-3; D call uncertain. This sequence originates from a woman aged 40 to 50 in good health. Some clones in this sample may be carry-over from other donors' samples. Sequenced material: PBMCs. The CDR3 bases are TGCAGCGTCAGCTCTGGAAACACCATATATTTT. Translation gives CSVSSGNTIYF.